This TCR beta chain was captured by sequencing in a study of metastatic and nonmetastatic thyroid tumors (dated by TCRdb to the early 2020s). The study in broad terms: The researchers compared repertoires between peripheral blood samples and tumor or nodule tissue samples from patients with malignant or benign thyroid disease.

On the study overall, not on this receptor specifically: In both blood and tumor samples, TCR beta diversity was reported to be significantly higher in malignant tumors than in benign nodules.

No patient had received any treatment before thyroid surgery. Using T-cell receptor beta sequencing, the researchers looked back retrospectively at clinical samples from patients, gathered between about 2012 and 2019. Receptors were amplified or captured by PCR. Sequencer: Illumina HiSeq 4000. High-throughput sequencing was used to profile the TCR beta-chain CDR3 region of every patient. In the authors' own workflow: The researchers built a classifier to tell apart papillary thyroid cancer patients with distant metastasis, based on CDR3 differences among clinicopathological groups. To measure repertoire diversity the researchers used the Shannon index, while the Morisita-Horn index served to gauge how similar the tumor and blood repertoires were. The public reads were reanalyzed by TCRdb: fastp trimming at Q25, MiXCR alignment, in-frame beta chains only. The V and J calls and clone size are TCRdb's, not the authors'. The sample yields tens of thousands of clones; over 15% were counted once. The ten largest clones add up to roughly 7.1% of the sample.

This clone was seen ten or more times. Its antigen has not been determined. No much larger clone is present one base from it, and per-base qualities are unavailable. V is pared back by 6 bases and J by 3 bases, with 18 bases lying between the germline termini. The CDR3 measures 15 amino acids from cysteine to phenylalanine. Kept here is only the CDR3 DNA, which spans 45 bases and is read in frame from base 1. Per the germline V gene, MDHEN is the CDR1 and SYDVKM is the CDR2. The V and J segments used are TRBV28 and TRBJ2-7; the D element might be TRBD1 or TRBD2, as each aligns at 5 bases. The sequence was collected from a female donor with papillary thyroid cancer or a benign thyroid nodule (not recorded which). Some clones in this sample may be carry-over from other donors' samples. The sequenced sample consisted of blood. This receptor has the CDR3 CASRGTNLGSYEQYF. The nucleotide sequence is TGTGCCAGCAGAGGGACGAACCTCGGCAGCTACGAGCAGTACTTC. Here the CDR3 is joined to the reference TRBV28 and TRBJ2-7 genes, and the full variable domain is: DVKVTQSSRYLVKRTGEKVFLECVQDMDHENMFWYRQDPGLGLRLIYFSYDVKMKEKGDIPEGYSVSREKKERFSLILESASTNQTSMYLCASRGTNLGSYEQYFGPGTRLTVT.